This T cell receptor (beta chain) emerged from a study of T cell repertoires in cytomegalovirus infection. Study as a whole: In public TCR beta signatures, there were indications of both CMV infection and matching HLA type. General study points: Based on cumulative public TCR beta family frequency, carriers of CMV plus the relevant HLA were identified. HLA-C-restricted CMV-specific TCR beta clonotypes were dominant in the ex vivo response.

TCRdb ran MiXCR on the reads and lists one entry per CDR3 protein. The sample has about 360,000 distinct CDR3 sequences; about a sixth are singletons. V lost 4 bases and J lost 2, with 12 bases in between. Germline-derived CDR1 and CDR2 are MNHEY and SMNVEV (reference sequence). This CDR3 has 14 residues. This clonotype has only a few counts. Its antigen is still unknown. The chain joins TRBV27 to TRBJ2-7; D is undetermined. The receptor was derived from a human donor in good health (CMV status not recorded). Some clones in this sample may be carry-over from other donors' samples. Sequences were obtained from PBMCs. The CDR3 protein is CASSSLGPTYEQYF. DNA for the CDR3: TGTGCCAGCAGTTCCCTCGGGCCCACCTACGAGCAGTACTTC.